This T cell receptor beta chain was recovered during a study of control samples from healthy donors and cancer patients. The germline V and J ends were trimmed by 8 bases and 0 bases, with 7 bases remaining between them. This CDR3 has 13 amino acids. In germline, CDR1 is MDHEN, CDR2 SYDVKM. Only in-frame clones appear in the TCRdb table, and some are missing; sequencing was by immunoSEQ multiplex PCR. The sample data list around 190,000 clones. The genes are TRBV28 and TRBJ1-4; D not resolved. This TCR was sampled from a woman aged 25 to 39 in good health. The specimen was blood. CDR3 loop: CASRSPTNEKLFF. In DNA, the CDR3 is TGTGCCAGCCGCAGCCCAACTAATGAAAAACTGTTTTTT. The full variable domain, completed using reference TRBV28 and TRBJ1-4, is DVKVTQSSRYLVKRTGEKVFLECVQDMDHENMFWYRQDPGLGLRLIYFSYDVKMKEKGDIPEGYSVSREKKERFSLILESASTNQTSMYLCASRSPTNEKLFFGSGTQLSVL.